The 2 T cell receptor beta chains listed next were all sequenced from one sample in a study of pediatric ulcerative colitis. The rectum was sampled with one to two pinch biopsies at colonoscopy. Repertoires were generated with immunoSEQ multiplex PCR, while TCRdb's copy carries only in-frame clones and drops some. Among fewer than 30,000 clones listed, 55% to 75% were seen once. Sequencing was carried out using gut tissue. These receptors all come from a boy younger than 18 with severe ulcerative colitis.

V gene TRBV29-1 combines with J gene TRBJ2-7; 10 bases are shared with TRBD1. Germline V gene lookup returns CDR1 SQVTM and CDR2 ANQGSEA. The CDR3 is 15 amino acids. Trimming cost V 7 bases and J 3 bases; bases outside gene matches: 12. Here the CDR3 DNA reads TGCAGCGGGATCTCACCGGGACAGGGGTTCTACGAGCAGTACTTC. This encodes CSGISPGQGFYEQYF.

The chain is built from TRBV5-6 and TRBJ2-3; 9 bases fit TRBD2. Germline CDR1 and CDR2: SGHDT and YYEEEE. This CDR3 spans 15 amino acids. With V trimmed by 6 bases and J by 7 bases, 12 bases remained unmatched. The DNA of the CDR3 is TGTGCCAGCATCAGTAGGCGGGAGGGCCCTCATACGCAGTATTTT. It is translated as CASISRREGPHTQYF.